This T cell receptor beta chain was sequenced for a study of tumor-infiltrating T cells and Merkel cell polyomavirus (dated by TCRdb to the late 2010s). About the study as a whole: In Merkel cell carcinoma patients, the study examined CD8+ T cells specific for the Merkel cell polyomavirus KLL epitope. Varying disease stages were represented at patient presentation, and patients were followed for a median of roughly 2.8 years (range roughly 1.1 to 6.0 years). Patients received varied, non-standardized therapies including chemotherapy, radiation and immunotherapies. TRB sequencing covered KLL-tetramer-sorted cells from blood or tumor-infiltrating lymphocytes in 14 to 15 samples, plus 12 matched whole-tumor samples. Most whole-tumor samples were approximately 24-micron curls cut from formalin-fixed, paraffin-embedded tissue blocks. Across the study, one tumor sample was a frozen nodal tumor digest and one was a flash-frozen core biopsy of a metastasis.

Sequences SGHRS (CDR1) and YFSETQ (CDR2) are obtained from the germline V gene. V is cut back by 9 bases and J by 2 bases, with 6 bases in the junction unmatched. The CDR3 numbers 13 residues from cysteine through phenylalanine. Only the CDR3 part of the read is kept: 39 bases, read in frame from the first base. All patients' tumors stained robustly positive for Merkel cell polyomavirus Large T antigen by immunohistochemistry. More than 10 Merkel cell carcinoma patients were included, each with robust KLL-tetramer+ populations (above 0.04% of CD8+ T cells) in blood and/or cultured TIL. All patients were identified as Caucasian, and a median age of roughly 65 years (range about 45 to 85 years) was recorded. For patients with unknown primaries who presented with nodal disease, or in cases where primary tissue was insufficient, lymph node tumors were analyzed. On the study overall, not on this receptor specifically: One limitation of the study is the small sample size (n ≈ 12 patients). KLL-specific TRB repertoires proved diverse and largely private: among hundreds of unique sequences, only one clonotype was public, and two patients shared that clonotype. A higher fraction of KLL-specific T cells within tumors (about 1.9-18% versus 0-0.14%) was associated with significantly better MCC-specific survival. A significant MCC-specific survival advantage (P = 0.0051) was associated with tumors having more unique KLL-specific clonotypes (roughly 5-110 vs 0-3). Because only a single viral epitope was studied, T cells directed against other Merkel cell polyomavirus epitopes were not captured.

Comments on this clone: This receptor's antigen is unknown. Base quality data are lacking; no much larger clone is found one base away.

The library was produced with the immunoSEQ multiplex PCR assay. Adaptive Biotechnologies (Seattle, WA) carried out genomic DNA extraction, TRB sequencing and normalization. Concerning the study's data processing: To compute clonality, the Shannon entropy of productive TRB sequences was normalized by log2 of unique productive sequences and then subtracted from one. KLL-specific clonotypes in tumors were found by matching TCRbeta CDR3 amino acid sequences to the sequences from the tetramer-sorted sample of each patient. TCRdb obtained this table from immuneACCESS and retained in-frame rearrangements with V and J assigned. These tables miss some clones; where compared with another copy, unresolved V genes account for less than half of the shortfall, and the remainder is unexplained. The DNA was the basis for D and trimming; V, J and clone size are from that table. In all, the sample holds a few thousand clones, and 95% to 98% of those were seen once. The ten largest clones capture 2.5% of the sample.

Here the chain combines TRBV5-1 and TRBJ2-5; TRBD1 matches 8 bases in the middle. The sequence was obtained from a man between 65 and 80 years old with Merkel cell carcinoma. The sample consisted of lymph node tissue. The bases are TGCGCCACCTCCCAGGGGGCACAAGAGACCCAGTACTTC. Its translation is CATSQGAQETQYF.